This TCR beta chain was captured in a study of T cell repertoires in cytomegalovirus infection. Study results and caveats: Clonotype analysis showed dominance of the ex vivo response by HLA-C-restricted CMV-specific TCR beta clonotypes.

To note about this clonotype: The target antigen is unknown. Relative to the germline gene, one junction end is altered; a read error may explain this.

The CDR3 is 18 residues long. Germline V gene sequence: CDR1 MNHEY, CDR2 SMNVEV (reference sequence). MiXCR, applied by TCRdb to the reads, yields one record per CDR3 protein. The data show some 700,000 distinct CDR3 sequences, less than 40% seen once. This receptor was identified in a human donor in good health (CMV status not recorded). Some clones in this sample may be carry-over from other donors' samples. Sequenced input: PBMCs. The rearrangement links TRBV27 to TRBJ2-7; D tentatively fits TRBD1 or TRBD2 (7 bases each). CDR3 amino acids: CSSSSLQGGGDSPYEQYF. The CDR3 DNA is TGTTCCAGCAGTTCCCTTCAGGGGGGGGGCGATTCCCCCTACGAGCAGTACTTC.